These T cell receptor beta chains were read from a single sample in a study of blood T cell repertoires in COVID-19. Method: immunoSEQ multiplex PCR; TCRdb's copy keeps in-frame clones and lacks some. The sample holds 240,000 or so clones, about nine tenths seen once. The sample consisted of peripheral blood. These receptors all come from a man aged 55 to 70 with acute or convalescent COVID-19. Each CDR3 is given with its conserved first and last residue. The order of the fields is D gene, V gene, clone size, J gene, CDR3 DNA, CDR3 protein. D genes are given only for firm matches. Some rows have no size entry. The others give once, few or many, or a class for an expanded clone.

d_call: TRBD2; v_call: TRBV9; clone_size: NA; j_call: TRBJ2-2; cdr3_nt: TGTGCCAGCAGCGGCCAGGGAGCGGGGATGAACACCGGGGAGCTGTTTTTT; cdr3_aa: CASSGQGAGMNTGELFF
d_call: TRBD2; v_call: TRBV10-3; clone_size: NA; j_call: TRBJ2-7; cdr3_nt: TGTGCCATCAGCGAACTAGCGGGAGGGCCCTACGAGCAGTACTTC; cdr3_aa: CAISELAGGPYEQYF
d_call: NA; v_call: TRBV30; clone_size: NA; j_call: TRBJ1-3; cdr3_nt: TGTGCCTGGAGCCTTCGCTCTGGAAACACCATATATTTT; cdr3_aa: CAWSLRSGNTIYF
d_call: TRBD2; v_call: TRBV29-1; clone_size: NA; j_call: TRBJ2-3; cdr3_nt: TGCAGCGTTGAGGCGGGGGGCGCATATACGCAGTATTTT; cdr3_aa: CSVEAGGAYTQYF
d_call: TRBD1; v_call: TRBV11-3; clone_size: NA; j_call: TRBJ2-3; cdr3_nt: TGTGCCAGCAGCTTAATGGGACAGGGGTCGTACACAGATACGCAGTATTTT; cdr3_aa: CASSLMGQGSYTDTQYF
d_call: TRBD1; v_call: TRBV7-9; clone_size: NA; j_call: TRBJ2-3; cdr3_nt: TGTGCCAGCAGCCCCGGGACAGGGGACACAGATACGCAGTATTTT; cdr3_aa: CASSPGTGDTDTQYF
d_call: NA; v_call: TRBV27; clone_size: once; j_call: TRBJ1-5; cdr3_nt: TGTGCCAGCAGTTTAGGGCTTAATCAGCCCCAGCATTTT; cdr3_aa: CASSLGLNQPQHF
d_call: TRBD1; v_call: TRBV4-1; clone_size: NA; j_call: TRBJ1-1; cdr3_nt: TGCGCCAGCAGCCAAACCGGGACAGGGGGAAAGAAATGGACTGAAGCTTTCTTT; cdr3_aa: CASSQTGTGGKKWTEAFF
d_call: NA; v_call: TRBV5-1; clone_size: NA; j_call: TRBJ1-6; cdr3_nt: TGCGCCAGCAGCTTGGGGGGAGGAGATAATTCACCCCTCCACTTT; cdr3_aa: CASSLGGGDNSPLHF
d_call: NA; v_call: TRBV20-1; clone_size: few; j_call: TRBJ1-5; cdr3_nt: TGCAGTGCTAGTCAGGGGCATCAGCCCCAGCATTTT; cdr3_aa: CSASQGHQPQHF
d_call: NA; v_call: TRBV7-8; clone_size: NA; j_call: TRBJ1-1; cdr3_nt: TGTGCCAGCACCATTCGGCAGGGGATAACTGAAGCTTTCTTT; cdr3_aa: CASTIRQGITEAFF
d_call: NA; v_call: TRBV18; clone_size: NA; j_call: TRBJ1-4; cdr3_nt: TGTGCCAGCTCACGAACCAGGGGTAATGAAAAACTGTTTTTT; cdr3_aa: CASSRTRGNEKLFF
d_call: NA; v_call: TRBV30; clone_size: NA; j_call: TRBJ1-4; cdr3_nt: TGTGCCTGGAGCCACGGGAGGGGCGGTGAAAAACTGTTTTTT; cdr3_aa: CAWSHGRGGEKLFF
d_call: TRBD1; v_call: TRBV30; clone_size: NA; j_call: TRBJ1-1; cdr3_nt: TGTGCCTGGAGGGGGACAGGGGGAAACACTGAAGCTTTCTTT; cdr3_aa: CAWRGTGGNTEAFF
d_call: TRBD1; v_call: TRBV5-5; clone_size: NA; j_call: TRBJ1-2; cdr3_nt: TGTGCCAGCAGTTCGGGACAGGTCTGGAGCTATGGCTACACCTTC; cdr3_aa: CASSSGQVWSYGYTF
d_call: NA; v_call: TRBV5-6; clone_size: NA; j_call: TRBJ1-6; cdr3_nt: TGTGCCAGCAGCTTGAGGCAGGGGCCATATAATTCACCCCTCCACTTT; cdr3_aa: CASSLRQGPYNSPLHF
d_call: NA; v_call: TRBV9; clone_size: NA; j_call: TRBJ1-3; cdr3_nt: TGTGCCAGCAGCGTAGCTTCAGGGGCTGGAAACACCATATATTTT; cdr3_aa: CASSVASGAGNTIYF
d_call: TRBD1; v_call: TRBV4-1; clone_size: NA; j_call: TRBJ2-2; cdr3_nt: TGCGCCAGCAGCCAAGCCACCGGGACAGGGGGCCGGGAGCTGTTTTTT; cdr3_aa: CASSQATGTGGRELFF
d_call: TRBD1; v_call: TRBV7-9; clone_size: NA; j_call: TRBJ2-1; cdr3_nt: TGTGCCAGCAGCACCCAGACAGGGGGCGGTCACAATGAGCAGTTCTTC; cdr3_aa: CASSTQTGGGHNEQFF
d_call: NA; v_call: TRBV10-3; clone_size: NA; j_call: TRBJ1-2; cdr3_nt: TGTGCCATCAGTGAGGGGGCGGAAATTAACTATGGCTACACCTTC; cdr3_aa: CAISEGAEINYGYTF
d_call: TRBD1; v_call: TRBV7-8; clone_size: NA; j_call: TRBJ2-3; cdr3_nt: TGTGCCAGCAGCGAACCCCGAGGGACAGGGGGCACAGATACGCAGTATTTT; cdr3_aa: CASSEPRGTGGTDTQYF
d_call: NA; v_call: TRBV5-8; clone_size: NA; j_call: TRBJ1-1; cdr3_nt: TGTGCCAGCAGCTTGGCGTCCGTCGAAGCTTTCTTT; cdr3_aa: CASSLASVEAFF
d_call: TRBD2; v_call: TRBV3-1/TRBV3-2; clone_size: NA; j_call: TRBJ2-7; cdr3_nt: TGTGCCAGCAGCTGGCGGGAGGGCCCCTACGAGCAGTACTTC; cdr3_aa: CASSWREGPYEQYF
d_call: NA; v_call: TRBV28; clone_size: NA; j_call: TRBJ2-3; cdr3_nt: TGTGCCAGCAGTTTAAACGGGAGAGGCACAGATACGCAGTATTTT; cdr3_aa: CASSLNGRGTDTQYF
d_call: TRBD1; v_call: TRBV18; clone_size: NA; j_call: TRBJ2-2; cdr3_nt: TGTGCCAGCTCACCCCTCGACAGGGACCACACCGGGGAGCTGTTTTTT; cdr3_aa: CASSPLDRDHTGELFF
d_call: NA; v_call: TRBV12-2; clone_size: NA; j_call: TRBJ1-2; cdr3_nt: TGTGCAAGTCGCTTAGCCGGGGGGGCTTTTGGCTACACCTTC; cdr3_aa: CASRLAGGAFGYTF
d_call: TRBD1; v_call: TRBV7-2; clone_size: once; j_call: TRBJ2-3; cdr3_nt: TGTGCCAGCAGCTTAGGGGGCAGGGGGCCAGATACGCAGTATTTT; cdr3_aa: CASSLGGRGPDTQYF
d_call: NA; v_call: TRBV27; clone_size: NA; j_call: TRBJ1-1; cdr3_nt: TGTGCCAGCAGTCCCCGCCTGACAGCGAACACTGAAGCTTTCTTT; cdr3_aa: CASSPRLTANTEAFF
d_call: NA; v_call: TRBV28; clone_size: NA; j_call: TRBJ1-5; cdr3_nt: TGTGCCAGCAGTTTGGGGCTCAGGGCTCAGCCCCAGCATTTT; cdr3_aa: CASSLGLRAQPQHF
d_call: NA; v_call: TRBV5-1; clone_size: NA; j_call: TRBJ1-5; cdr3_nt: TGCGCCAGCAGCTTTGGGGGGAATAGCAATCAGCCCCAGCATTTT; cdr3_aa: CASSFGGNSNQPQHF
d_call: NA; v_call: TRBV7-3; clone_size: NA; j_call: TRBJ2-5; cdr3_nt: TGTGCCAGCAGCTTAACTGGCCGGGAAGGGACCCAGTACTTC; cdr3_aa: CASSLTGREGTQYF
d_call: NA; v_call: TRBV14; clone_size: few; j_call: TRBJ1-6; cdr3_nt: TGTGCCAGCAGCCAAGAAAACAGACCCAATTCACCCCTCCACTTT; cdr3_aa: CASSQENRPNSPLHF
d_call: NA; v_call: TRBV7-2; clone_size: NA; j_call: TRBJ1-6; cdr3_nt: TGTGCCAGCAGCCTGGGGGGGGACACTGGGTCACCCCTCCACTTT; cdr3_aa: CASSLGGDTGSPLHF
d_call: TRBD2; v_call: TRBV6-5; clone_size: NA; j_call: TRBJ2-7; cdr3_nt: TGTGCCAGCAGTTACGCAGCGGGAGCTTACGAGCAGTACTTC; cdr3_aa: CASSYAAGAYEQYF
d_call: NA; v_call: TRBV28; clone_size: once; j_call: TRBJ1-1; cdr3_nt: TGTGCCAGCAGTTTAATGCAGGGTACCACTGAAGCTTTCTTT; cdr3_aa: CASSLMQGTTEAFF
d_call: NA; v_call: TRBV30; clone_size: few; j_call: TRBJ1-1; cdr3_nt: TGTGCCTGGAGTGTAACCCCCCAGGCCACTGAAGCTTTCTTT; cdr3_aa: CAWSVTPQATEAFF
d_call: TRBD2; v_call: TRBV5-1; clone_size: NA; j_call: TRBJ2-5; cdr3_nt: TGCGCCAGCAGCTTCCTAGCGGGAGGGAAAGAGACCCAGTACTTC; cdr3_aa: CASSFLAGGKETQYF
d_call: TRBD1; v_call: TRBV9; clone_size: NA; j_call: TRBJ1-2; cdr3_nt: TGTGCCAGCGGACAGGGGGCGGGTTTTGACTATGGCTACACCTTC; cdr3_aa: CASGQGAGFDYGYTF
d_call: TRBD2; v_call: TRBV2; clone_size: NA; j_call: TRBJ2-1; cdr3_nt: TGTGCCAGCAGTCGGGGACTAGCGGGAAACTACAATGAGCAGTTCTTC; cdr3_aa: CASSRGLAGNYNEQFF
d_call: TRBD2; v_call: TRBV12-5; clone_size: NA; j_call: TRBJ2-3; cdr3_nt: TGTGCTAGTGGTTTGGGGTCCGTACTAGCGGGAGCCGCAGATACGCAGTATTTT; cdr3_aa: CASGLGSVLAGAADTQYF
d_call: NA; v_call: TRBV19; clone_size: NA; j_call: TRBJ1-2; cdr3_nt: TGTGCCAGTAGTACGAATAAGGAGCGGCTTTATGGCTACACCTTC; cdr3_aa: CASSTNKERLYGYTF
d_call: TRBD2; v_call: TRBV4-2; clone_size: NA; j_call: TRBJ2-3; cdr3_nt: TGTGCCAGCAGCCGTATCACTAGCGGGAGGGCAGATACGCAGTATTTT; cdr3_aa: CASSRITSGRADTQYF
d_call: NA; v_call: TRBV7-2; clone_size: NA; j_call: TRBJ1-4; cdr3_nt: TGTGCCAGCAGCCAAGCCTATACAGCAACTAATGAAAAACTGTTTTTT; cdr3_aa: CASSQAYTATNEKLFF
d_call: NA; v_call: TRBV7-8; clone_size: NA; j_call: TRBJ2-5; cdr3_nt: TGTGCCAGCACCCTAGGGGGGGGCACAGAGACCCAGTACTTC; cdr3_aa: CASTLGGGTETQYF
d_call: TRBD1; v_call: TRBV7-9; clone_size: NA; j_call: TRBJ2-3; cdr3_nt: TGTGCCAGCAGCTCCACGACAGGGACAGATACGCAGTATTTT; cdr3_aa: CASSSTTGTDTQYF
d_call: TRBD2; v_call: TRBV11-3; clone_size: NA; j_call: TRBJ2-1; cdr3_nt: TGTGCCAGCAGCTTAGAGGGGCTAGCGGGGGCCGAGCAGTTCTTC; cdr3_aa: CASSLEGLAGAEQFF